These T cell receptor beta chains were read from a single sample in a study of blood T cells in healthy people across ages. TCRdb re-called the 5' RACE reads with MiXCR, one entry per CDR3 protein. The sample records approximately 780,000 distinct CDR3 sequences, 20% to 30% being singletons. In addition, the sample was reused for a study of T cells of mothers and their children.

Sequenced sample: blood. The receptors originated from a boy between 10 and 17 years old in good health. CDR3s include the opening cysteine and the closing phenylalanine or tryptophan. A D gene is named only where the DNA matches it firmly. Only some rows state a clone size, as once, few, many or a class for expanded clones.

>TRBV20-1|NA|TRBJ2-3|few
TGCAGTGGAACTCACGCACCAGATACGCAGTATTTT
CSGTHAPDTQYF
>TRBV5-5|NA|TRBJ1-4|NA
TGTGCCAGCAGTAAAGTTGCAACTAATGAAAAACTGTTTTTT
CASSKVATNEKLFF
>TRBV19|NA|TRBJ2-7|few
TGTGCCAGTAGTTCGGGCCCGGGGGAGCAGTACTTC
CASSSGPGEQYF
>TRBV28|NA|TRBJ2-2|once
TGTGCCAGCAGTCGCCCGGACACCGGGGAGCTGTTTTTT
CASSRPDTGELFF
>TRBV6-5|TRBD1|TRBJ2-1|NA
TGTGCCAGCAGTCGGGACAGGGGGTGGTACAATGAGCAGTTCTTC
CASSRDRGWYNEQFF
>TRBV7-9|NA|TRBJ2-5|NA
TGTGCCAGCAGCACGACAGCCTTCCAAGAGACCCAGTACTTC
CASSTTAFQETQYF
>TRBV6-5|TRBD1|TRBJ1-4|once
TGTGCCAGCAGAAGCTTACAGGGGCCGCTCGGGAAACTGTTTTTT
CASRSLQGPLGKLFF
>TRBV10-1|NA|TRBJ1-4|once
TGCGCCAGCAGTCTGCGGGAATTGATACTGTTTTTT
CASSLRELILFF
>TRBV14|NA|TRBJ2-3|NA
TGTGCCAGCAGTAAGCCGGGAAACACAGATACGCAGTATTTT
CASSKPGNTDTQYF
>TRBV24-1|NA|TRBJ2-1|NA
TGTGCCACCGCCGGGACTCCTCCTAGGGATGAGCAGTTCTTC
CATAGTPPRDEQFF
>TRBV10-3|TRBD1|TRBJ1-2|few
TGTGCCATCAGTGAGGCCGACAGGGCCGCCTATGGCTACACCTTC
CAISEADRAAYGYTF
>TRBV3-1|TRBD1|TRBJ1-2|NA
TGTGCCAGCACCGGACAGGGGATGGGAGGCTACACCTTC
CASTGQGMGGYTF
>TRBV7-2|NA|TRBJ2-5|NA
TGTGCCAGCAGCTTAGGACTAACACAAGAGACCCAGTACTTC
CASSLGLTQETQYF
>TRBV18|NA|TRBJ2-1|few
TGTGCCAGCTCAGTCAGCTTTAGGGTGGAGTTCTTC
CASSVSFRVEFF
>TRBV5-1|NA|TRBJ2-2|few
TGCGCCAGCAGCATAGAGACACCGACCGGGGAGCTGTTTTTT
CASSIETPTGELFF
>TRBV12-3/TRBV12-4|NA|TRBJ1-2|few
TGTGCCAGCAGTTTAGCTGGTTCCAGATTCAACTATGGCTACACCTTC
CASSLAGSRFNYGYTF
>TRBV12-3/TRBV12-4|TRBD2|TRBJ2-7|few
TGTGCCAGCAGTCCACTAGCGGGAGCTTCCTACAAGCAGTACTTC
CASSPLAGASYKQYF
>TRBV28|TRBD2|TRBJ2-1|few
TGTGCCAGCAGTTTACCCGGGACTAGTGGTTGGCATGAGCAGTTCTTC
CASSLPGTSGWHEQFF
>TRBV5-1|TRBD1|TRBJ2-5|few
TGCGCCAGCAGCTTGGCCAGGGGGCTGGGGGAAGAGACCCAGTACTTC
CASSLARGLGEETQYF
>TRBV12-3/TRBV12-4|NA|TRBJ1-1|few
TGTGCCTCCGGTTTGAGGCAGCCAAACACTGAAGCTTTCTTT
CASGLRQPNTEAFF
>TRBV24-1|TRBD2|TRBJ2-3|NA
TGTGCCACCAGTGAGAGACTAGCGGGGGACACAGATACGCAGTATTTT
CATSERLAGDTDTQYF
>TRBV4-1|NA|TRBJ2-2|NA
TGCGCCAGCAGCCAAGGGGCAGGGGACACCGGGGAGCTGTTTTTT
CASSQGAGDTGELFF
>TRBV5-1|NA|TRBJ1-1|NA
TGCGCCAGCAGCTTAACAGCTATGAACACTGAAGCTTTCTTT
CASSLTAMNTEAFF
>TRBV12-3/TRBV12-4|NA|TRBJ2-7|few
TGTGCCAGCAGGTCAAGGACCGGGGCCCAATACGAGCAGTACTTC
CASRSRTGAQYEQYF
>TRBV29-1|TRBD1|TRBJ2-3|NA
TGCAGCGTGATGACAGGGTCAGATACGCAGTATTTT
CSVMTGSDTQYF
>TRBV27|TRBD2|TRBJ2-7|NA
TGTGCCAGCAGTCCCGAGCGGGGGGCCCCCCCCGAGCAGTACTTC
CASSPERGAPPEQYF
>TRBV19|NA|TRBJ1-1|NA
TGTGCCAGTAGTATAGGAGCCTTATTGAACACTGAAGCTTTCTTT
CASSIGALLNTEAFF
>TRBV5-1|TRBD1|TRBJ2-1|few
TGCGCCAGCAGCCCTCGACAGGGGGATGAGCAGTTCTTC
CASSPRQGDEQFF
>TRBV7-7|NA|TRBJ2-5|NA
TGTGCCAGCAGCTTTCATAAGGACGGAGGAGAGACCCAGTACTTC
CASSFHKDGGETQYF
>TRBV25-1|TRBD2|TRBJ2-3|NA
TGTGCCAGCAGTGACGCCGTGACTAGCGGCACAGATACGCAGTATTTT
CASSDAVTSGTDTQYF
>TRBV4-1|NA|TRBJ1-2|NA
TGCGCCAGCAGCCAACCAAGACGAGGATACTATGGCTACACCTTC
CASSQPRRGYYGYTF
>TRBV12-3/TRBV12-4|TRBD2|TRBJ2-3|NA
TGTGCCAGCAGGCTAGCGGGAGCAGATACGCAGTATTTT
CASRLAGADTQYF
>TRBV6-1|NA|TRBJ1-4|NA
TGTGCCAGCAGTGAAGATGTGGAACTGTTTTTT
CASSEDVELFF
>TRBV7-3|NA|TRBJ2-5|few
TGTGCCAGCAGCTTATCCCTGACCAGCTCGGGTCAGACCCAGTACTTC
CASSLSLTSSGQTQYF
>TRBV10-3|NA|TRBJ2-5|NA
TGTGCCATCAGTGAGTCCGACAGACAAGAGACCCAGTACTTC
CAISESDRQETQYF
>TRBV6-1|TRBD2|TRBJ2-5|NA
TGTGCCAGCAGTGGGAAGCGGGGGGCCTACCAAGAGACCCAGTACTTC
CASSGKRGAYQETQYF
>TRBV6-5|NA|TRBJ1-3|NA
TGTGCCAGCAGTTACTCGTTGGACAGTTCCCCTGGAAACACCATATATTTT
CASSYSLDSSPGNTIYF
>TRBV5-1|TRBD1|TRBJ2-6|few
TGCGCCAGCAGCTTGCCTGACAGGGCTGGGGCCAACGTCCTGACTTTC
CASSLPDRAGANVLTF
>TRBV12-3/TRBV12-4|TRBD2|TRBJ2-1|few
TGTGCCAGCAGGACGGGACCGGGGGGAAATGAGCAGTTCTTC
CASRTGPGGNEQFF
>TRBV7-2|TRBD1|TRBJ1-5|many
TGTGCCAGCAGCTTAAGGACAGGGGACAATCAGCCCCAGCATTTT
CASSLRTGDNQPQHF
>TRBV4-1|NA|TRBJ2-4|NA
TGCGCCAGCAGCCAAGACGCTAGGGTCCAAAACATTCAGTACTTC
CASSQDARVQNIQYF
>TRBV7-9|TRBD2|TRBJ2-5|many
TGTGCCAGCAGACCCGGACTAGCCGGTGGGGAGACCCAGTACTTC
CASRPGLAGGETQYF
>TRBV15|TRBD2|TRBJ2-1|few
TGTGCCACCAGCGAAGTTGGAGCGGGGGGCCACTACAATGAGCAGTTCTTC
CATSEVGAGGHYNEQFF
>TRBV7-8|NA|TRBJ2-7|NA
TGTGCCAGCAGCCCCGGACCGCGCTCCTACGAGCAGTACTTC
CASSPGPRSYEQYF
>TRBV5-1|NA|TRBJ2-7|few
TGCGCCAGCACAGACTTACTAAGCTACGAGCAGTACTTC
CASTDLLSYEQYF
>TRBV20-1|TRBD1|TRBJ1-1|few
TGCAGTGCTACCCGGGACAGGGCGTCTGAAGCTTTCTTT
CSATRDRASEAFF
>TRBV6-5|TRBD1|TRBJ1-2|NA
TGTGCCAGCAGTTACTCAAGGGGGACAGGGCTGTATGGCTACACCTTC
CASSYSRGTGLYGYTF
>TRBV7-9|NA|TRBJ1-5|few
TGTGCCAGCAGCTTCGGGGAGGGCAATCAGCCCCAGCATTTT
CASSFGEGNQPQHF
>TRBV12-3/TRBV12-4|NA|TRBJ1-3|few
TGTGCCAGCAGTGACAGGCGCCCCTCTGGAAACACCATATATTTT
CASSDRRPSGNTIYF
>TRBV6-5|NA|TRBJ2-5|NA
TGTGCCAGCAGTACGGACCTTCGGGGGGAGACCCAGTACTTC
CASSTDLRGETQYF
>TRBV6-1|TRBD2|TRBJ2-1|NA
TGTGCCAGCAGTGAAAGGGCTAGCGGGGCTCTCTACAATGAGCAGTTCTTC
CASSERASGALYNEQFF